These T cell receptor beta chains were read from a single sample in a study of blood T cell repertoires in COVID-19. Clones were sequenced by immunoSEQ multiplex PCR, and TCRdb holds only the in-frame ones, with some missing. The table shows around 220,000 clones, with 84% occurring only once. Material for sequencing was PBMCs or T cells enriched from blood (not recorded which). These receptors all stem from a middle-aged woman who had recovered from COVID-19. The CDR3 runs from the conserved cysteine through the conserved F or W. Fields, in order: J gene, clone size, D gene, V gene, CDR3 length, CDR3 DNA, CDR3 protein. A D gene is named only where the DNA matches it firmly. Size values are once, few and many counts, or a class for expanded clones, and some rows have none.

j_call: TRBJ2-7
clone_size: .
d_call: .
v_call: TRBV29-1
cdr3_length: 17
cdr3_nt: TGCAGCGTTGAAGTCGGAGGGTTCTGGGTCGGCTCCTACGAGCAGTACTTC
cdr3_aa: CSVEVGGFWVGSYEQYF

j_call: TRBJ1-1
clone_size: .
d_call: .
v_call: TRBV7-9
cdr3_length: 14
cdr3_nt: TGTGCCAGCAGCTTAGGCGGGGGGGACACTGAAGCTTTCTTT
cdr3_aa: CASSLGGGDTEAFF

j_call: TRBJ1-1
clone_size: once
d_call: .
v_call: TRBV29-1
cdr3_length: 13
cdr3_nt: TGCAGCGTTGACGACATAGGGAACACTGAAGCTTTCTTT
cdr3_aa: CSVDDIGNTEAFF

j_call: TRBJ2-7
clone_size: .
d_call: .
v_call: TRBV19
cdr3_length: 14
cdr3_nt: TGTGCCAGTAGCAAGACAGGAACGTCCTACGAGCAGTACTTC
cdr3_aa: CASSKTGTSYEQYF

j_call: TRBJ2-1
clone_size: .
d_call: TRBD2
v_call: TRBV9
cdr3_length: 13
cdr3_nt: TGTGCCAGCAGCGTAGGATGGGAGGGTGAGCAGTTCTTC
cdr3_aa: CASSVGWEGEQFF

j_call: TRBJ2-3
clone_size: .
d_call: .
v_call: TRBV30
cdr3_length: 12
cdr3_nt: TGTGCCTGGAACCCAGGGACAGATACGCAGTATTTT
cdr3_aa: CAWNPGTDTQYF

j_call: TRBJ2-1
clone_size: many
d_call: .
v_call: TRBV5-1
cdr3_length: 15
cdr3_nt: TGCGCCAGCAGCTTGAGCGGGCCAGACTTCGATGAGCAGTTCTTC
cdr3_aa: CASSLSGPDFDEQFF

j_call: TRBJ1-3
clone_size: .
d_call: .
v_call: TRBV9
cdr3_length: 15
cdr3_nt: TGTGCCAGCAGCCTAGGGCAGGGGACTGGAAACACCATATATTTT
cdr3_aa: CASSLGQGTGNTIYF

j_call: TRBJ2-5
clone_size: few
d_call: .
v_call: TRBV27
cdr3_length: 13
cdr3_nt: TGTGCCAGCAGTCCCCACGGCCAAGAGACCCAGTACTTC
cdr3_aa: CASSPHGQETQYF

j_call: TRBJ2-3
clone_size: .
d_call: TRBD2
v_call: TRBV2
cdr3_length: 16
cdr3_nt: TGTGCCAGCAGTTTCCCGGAGCGGGGGCCGGCAGATACGCAGTATTTT
cdr3_aa: CASSFPERGPADTQYF

j_call: TRBJ2-1
clone_size: .
d_call: .
v_call: TRBV27
cdr3_length: 16
cdr3_nt: TGTGCCAGCAGTCCAAGGTTGGGACTCACCTACAATGAGCAGTTCTTC
cdr3_aa: CASSPRLGLTYNEQFF

j_call: TRBJ2-1
clone_size: .
d_call: TRBD2
v_call: TRBV18
cdr3_length: 14
cdr3_nt: TGTGCCAGTTCGCTAGCGGGGGCCTACAATGAGCAGTTCTTC
cdr3_aa: CASSLAGAYNEQFF

j_call: TRBJ1-6
clone_size: .
d_call: TRBD1
v_call: TRBV27
cdr3_length: 15
cdr3_nt: TGTGCCAGCAGCTGGGACAGATCCTATAATTCACCCCTCCACTTT
cdr3_aa: CASSWDRSYNSPLHF

j_call: TRBJ2-3
clone_size: .
d_call: .
v_call: TRBV13
cdr3_length: 15
cdr3_nt: TGTGCCAGCAGCTTAGCCCCCCCGGGCACAGATACGCAGTATTTT
cdr3_aa: CASSLAPPGTDTQYF

j_call: TRBJ1-2
clone_size: .
d_call: TRBD1
v_call: TRBV24-1
cdr3_length: 14
cdr3_nt: TGTGCCACCAGCCAACAGGGGGCGGACTATGGCTACACCTTC
cdr3_aa: CATSQQGADYGYTF

j_call: TRBJ1-5
clone_size: .
d_call: .
v_call: TRBV6-5
cdr3_length: 15
cdr3_nt: TGTGCCAGCAGTCCGGACTCAATCAGCAATCAGCCCCAGCATTTT
cdr3_aa: CASSPDSISNQPQHF

j_call: TRBJ2-5
clone_size: .
d_call: TRBD2
v_call: TRBV28
cdr3_length: 23
cdr3_nt: TGTGCCAGCAGTTTATCGCTAGCGGGAGAAAGACGCCCACCAGTTGGTGGGCAGGAGACCCAGTACTTC
cdr3_aa: CASSLSLAGERRPPVGGQETQYF

j_call: TRBJ2-3
clone_size: .
d_call: .
v_call: TRBV15
cdr3_length: 15
cdr3_nt: TGTGCCACCAGCATAAGTGCGGAGCGCACAGATACGCAGTATTTT
cdr3_aa: CATSISAERTDTQYF

j_call: TRBJ1-1
clone_size: .
d_call: .
v_call: TRBV10-3
cdr3_length: 14
cdr3_nt: TGTGCCATCAGTGAGTCTTCGGGTAGCACTGAAGCTTTCTTT
cdr3_aa: CAISESSGSTEAFF

j_call: TRBJ2-7
clone_size: .
d_call: .
v_call: TRBV21-1
cdr3_length: 13
cdr3_nt: TGTGCCAGCAGCCCAAGGACAGTCTACGAGCAGTACTTC
cdr3_aa: CASSPRTVYEQYF

j_call: TRBJ1-1
clone_size: .
d_call: .
v_call: TRBV6-1
cdr3_length: 13
cdr3_nt: TGTGCCAGCAGTGAGGGCAGGGTCGGTGAAGCTTTCTTT
cdr3_aa: CASSEGRVGEAFF

j_call: TRBJ2-1
clone_size: .
d_call: .
v_call: TRBV11-2
cdr3_length: 15
cdr3_nt: TGTGCCAGCAGCTTAGTTGGGGCAGACGACAATGAGCAGTTCTTC
cdr3_aa: CASSLVGADDNEQFF

j_call: TRBJ1-1
clone_size: .
d_call: .
v_call: TRBV16
cdr3_length: 14
cdr3_nt: TGTGCCAGCAGCCAAGGGGGAGGGGGGACTGAAGCTTTCTTT
cdr3_aa: CASSQGGGGTEAFF

j_call: TRBJ2-7
clone_size: .
d_call: .
v_call: TRBV28
cdr3_length: 13
cdr3_nt: TGTGCCAGCAGTTTTGGGACAAGGGACGAGCAGTACTTC
cdr3_aa: CASSFGTRDEQYF